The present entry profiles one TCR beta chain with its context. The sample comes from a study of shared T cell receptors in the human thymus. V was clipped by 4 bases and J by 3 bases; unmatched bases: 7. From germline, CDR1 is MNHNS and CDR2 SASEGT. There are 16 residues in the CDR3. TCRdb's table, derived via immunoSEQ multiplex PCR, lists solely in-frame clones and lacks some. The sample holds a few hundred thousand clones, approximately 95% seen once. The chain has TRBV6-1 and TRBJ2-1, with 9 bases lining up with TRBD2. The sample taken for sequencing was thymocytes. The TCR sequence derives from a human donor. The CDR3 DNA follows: TGTGCCAGCAGTGCTCCAGCGGGAGGATTCTACAATGAGCAGTTCTTC. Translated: CASSAPAGGFYNEQFF.